This T cell receptor (beta chain) was retrieved from a study of OX40 agonist ivuxolimab in advanced cancers. About the investigation overall: Ivuxolimab, which targeted the costimulatory receptor OX40 (CD134), was an agonistic, fully human IgG2 monoclonal antibody. Intravenous ivuxolimab was administered to patients every 2 weeks at six dose levels: 0.01, 0.1, 0.3, 1.5, 3 and 10 mg/kg. Among the approximately 50 dose-escalation patients, 19 had hepatocellular carcinoma, roughly 15 melanoma, 9 renal cell carcinoma and 9 head and neck cancer. In the dose-escalation cohort, around four fifths of patients were male, and the mean age was roughly 60 years, with a range of 23 to 79. Prior anti-PD-1, anti-PD-L1 or anti-CTLA-4 therapy was permitted, and checkpoint inhibitors had been received by 30% to 40% of dose-escalation patients. Partial responses occurred in three dose-escalation patients, of whom one had hepatocellular carcinoma and two had cutaneous melanoma. The purpose of peripheral TCRbeta sequencing was to test whether ivuxolimab changed TCR sequence diversity and led to clonal T-cell expansion. The paper describes the monotherapy dose-escalation part (N of about 50 patients) of the phase I trial of ivuxolimab. Study-level results and caveats: Antigen specificity was not determined for the clonally expanded peripheral T cells. After ivuxolimab, expanded clones were on average more numerous among CD8+ T cells than among CD4+ T cells. At doses from 0.1 to 3.0 mg/kg, clonal expansion was seen in both CD4+ and CD8+ blood T cells between baseline and week 6. Low levels of normalized T-cell clonal expansion were also shown by some nonresponding patients. In the 0.1-3.0 mg/kg groups, partial responders were among the patients with the lowest normalized peripheral clonal expansion, particularly in CD8+ T cells.

On this clone itself: Its antigen specificity is not known. No much larger clone exists at a distance of one base, and base qualities are not known.

Counted from cysteine to phenylalanine, this CDR3 has 15 amino acids. Only CDR3 DNA remains: 45 bases, in frame from the first base. V drops 1 base and J drops 4 bases, leaving 12 bases in between. CDR1 and CDR2 were assigned from the germline V gene as SGHDT and YYEEEE. Patients with autoimmune disease history or receiving systemic immunosuppression were excluded from the trial. In every dose cohort, peripheral blood was drawn for TCR sequencing at baseline, cycle 4 day 1, and cycle 7 day 1. Samples were obtained from an open-label, multicenter, first-in-human phase I dose-escalation trial of ivuxolimab. Adults with locally advanced or metastatic melanoma, renal cell carcinoma, hepatocellular carcinoma or head and neck squamous cell carcinoma were enrolled in the trial. Before TCR sequencing, CD4+ T cells and CD8+ T cells from peripheral blood were sorted into separate populations. Genomic DNA was extracted from sorted cells for sequencing of the TCRbeta CDR3 region. The immunoSEQ Assay was used for sequencing of TCRbeta CDR3 regions. TCRdb took over this immuneACCESS table, retaining in-frame rearrangements with V and J assigned. Such tables are incomplete; in checked studies, under half of the missing clones stem from an unresolved V gene, and the remainder is unexplained. The sample table lists tens of thousands of clones, over 75% of them with a count of one. The biggest ten clones account for roughly 2.6% of the sample.

The sample in question was CD4+ or CD8+ T cells sorted from blood, obtained in a trial of the OX40 agonist ivuxolimab. The rearranged chain carries TRBV5-6 and TRBJ2-1, with no reliable assignment of the D segment. This receptor was taken from an adult with an advanced solid tumor such as melanoma, head and neck, liver or kidney cancer. The CDR3 reads as follows: CASSLNSHDYNEQFF. In nucleotides, the sequence is TGTGCCAGCAGCTTGAACAGCCACGATTACAATGAGCAGTTCTTC.